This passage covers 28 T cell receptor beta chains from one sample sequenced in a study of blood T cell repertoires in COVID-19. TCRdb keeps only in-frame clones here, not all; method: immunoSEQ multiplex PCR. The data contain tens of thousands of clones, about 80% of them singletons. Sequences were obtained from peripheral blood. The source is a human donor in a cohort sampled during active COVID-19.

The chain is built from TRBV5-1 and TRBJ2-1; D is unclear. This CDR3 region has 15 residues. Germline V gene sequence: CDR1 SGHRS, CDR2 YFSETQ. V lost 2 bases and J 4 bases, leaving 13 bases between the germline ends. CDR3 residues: CASSLEYQQYNEQFF. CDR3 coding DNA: TGCGCCAGCAGCTTAGAATACCAACAGTACAATGAGCAGTTCTTC.

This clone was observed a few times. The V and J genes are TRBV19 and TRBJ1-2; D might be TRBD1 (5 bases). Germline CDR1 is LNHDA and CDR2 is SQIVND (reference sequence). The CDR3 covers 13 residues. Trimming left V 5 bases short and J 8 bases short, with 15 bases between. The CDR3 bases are TGTGCCAGTAGTCGACAGTCCCGGGGGGGCTACACCTTC. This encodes CASSRQSRGGYTF. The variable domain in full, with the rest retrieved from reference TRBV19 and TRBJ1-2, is DGGITQSPKYLFRKEGQNVTLSCEQNLNHDAMYWYRQDPGQGLRLIYYSQIVNDFQKGDIAEGYSVSREKKESFPLTVTSAQKNPTAFYLCASSRQSRGGYTFGSGTRLTVV.

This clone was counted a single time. The CDR3 protein is CAWSVQAEPGETQYF. CDR3 coding DNA: TGTGCCTGGAGTGTACAAGCGGAGCCAGGAGAGACCCAGTACTTC. The chain is built from TRBV30 and TRBJ2-5, with D perhaps matching TRBD2 (5 bases). CDR3 length: 15 residues. V lost 0 bases to trimming and J lost 4 bases, with 15 bases between them. Germline values: CDR1 GTSNPN, CDR2 SVGIG (reference sequence).

The CDR3 DNA sequence: TGCAGCGCCTACGACAGGGCAGCCAAAAACATTCAGTACTTC. Its protein product is CSAYDRAAKNIQYF. The chain links TRBV29-1 to TRBJ2-4; TRBD1 matches 7 bases. Germline V gene data show CDR1 as SQVTM and CDR2 as ANQGSEA. Unmatched junction bases numbered 6, after V lost 7 bases and J lost 0 bases. The CDR3 loop spans 14 amino acids.

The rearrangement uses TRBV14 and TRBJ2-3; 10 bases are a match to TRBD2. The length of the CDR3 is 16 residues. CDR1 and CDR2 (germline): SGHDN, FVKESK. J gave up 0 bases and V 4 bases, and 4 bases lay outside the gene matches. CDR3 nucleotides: TGTGCCAGCAGCCTACTAGCGGGGACGAGCACAGATACGCAGTATTTT. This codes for CASSLLAGTSTDTQYF. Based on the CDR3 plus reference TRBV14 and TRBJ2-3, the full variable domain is EAGVTQFPSHSVIEKGQTVTLRCDPISGHDNLYWYRRVMGKEIKFLLHFVKESKQDESGMPNNRFLAERTGGTYSTLKVQPAELEDSGVYFCASSLLAGTSTDTQYFGPGTRLTVL.

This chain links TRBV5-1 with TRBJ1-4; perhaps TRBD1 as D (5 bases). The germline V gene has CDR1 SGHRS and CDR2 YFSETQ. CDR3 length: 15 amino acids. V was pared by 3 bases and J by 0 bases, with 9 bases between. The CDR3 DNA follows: TGCGCCAGCAGCTCCCAGACAGCAACTAATGAAAAACTGTTTTTT. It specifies CASSSQTATNEKLFF.

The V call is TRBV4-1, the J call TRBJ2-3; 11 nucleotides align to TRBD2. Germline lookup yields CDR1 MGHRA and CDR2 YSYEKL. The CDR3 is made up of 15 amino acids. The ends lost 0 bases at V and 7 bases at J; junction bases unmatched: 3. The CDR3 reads CASSQDLAGGYTQYF. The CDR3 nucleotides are TGCGCCAGCAGCCAAGACCTAGCGGGAGGCTATACGCAGTATTTT.

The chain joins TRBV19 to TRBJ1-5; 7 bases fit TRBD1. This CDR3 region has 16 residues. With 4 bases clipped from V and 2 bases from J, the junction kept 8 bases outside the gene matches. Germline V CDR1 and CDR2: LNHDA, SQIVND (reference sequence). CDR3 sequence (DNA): TGTGCCAGTAGTACCGGGACAGTGTACGGCAATCAGCCCCAGCATTTT. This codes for CASSTGTVYGNQPQHF.

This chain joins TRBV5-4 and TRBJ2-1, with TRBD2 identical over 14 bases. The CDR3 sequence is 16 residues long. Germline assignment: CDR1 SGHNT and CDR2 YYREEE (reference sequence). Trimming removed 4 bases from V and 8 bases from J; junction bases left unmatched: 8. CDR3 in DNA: TGTGCCAGCAGCGCAGGACTAGCGGGGGGAGAGGATGAGCAGTTCTTC. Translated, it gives CASSAGLAGGEDEQFF. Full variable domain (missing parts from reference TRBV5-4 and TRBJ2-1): ETGVTQSPTHLIKTRGQQVTLRCSSQSGHNTVSWYQQALGQGPQFIFQYYREEENGRGNFPPRFSGLQFPNYSSELNVNALELDDSALYLCASSAGLAGGEDEQFFGPGTRLTVL.

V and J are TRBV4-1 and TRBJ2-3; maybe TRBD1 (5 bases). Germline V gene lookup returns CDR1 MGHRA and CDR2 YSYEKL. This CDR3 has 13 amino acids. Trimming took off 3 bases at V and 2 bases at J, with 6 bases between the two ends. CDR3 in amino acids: CASSQTATDTQYF. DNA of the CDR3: TGCGCCAGCAGCCAGACAGCCACAGATACGCAGTATTTT.

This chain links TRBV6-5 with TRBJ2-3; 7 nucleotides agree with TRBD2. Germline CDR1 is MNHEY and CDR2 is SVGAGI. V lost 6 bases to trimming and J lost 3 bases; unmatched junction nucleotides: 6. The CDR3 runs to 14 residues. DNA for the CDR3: TGTGCCAGCAGCGGGAGGACGGGGACAGATACGCAGTATTTT. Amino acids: CASSGRTGTDTQYF.

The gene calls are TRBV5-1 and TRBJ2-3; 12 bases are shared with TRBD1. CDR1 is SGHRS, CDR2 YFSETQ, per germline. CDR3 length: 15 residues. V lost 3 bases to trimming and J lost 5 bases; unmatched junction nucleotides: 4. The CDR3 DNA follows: TGCGCCAGCAGCTCCCGGGACAGGGGGCAAGATACGCAGTATTTT. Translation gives CASSSRDRGQDTQYF.

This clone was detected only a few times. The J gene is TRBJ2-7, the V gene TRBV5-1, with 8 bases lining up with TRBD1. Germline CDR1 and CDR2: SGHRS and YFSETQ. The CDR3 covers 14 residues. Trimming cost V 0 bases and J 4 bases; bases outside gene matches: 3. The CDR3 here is CASSLGQGRYEQYF. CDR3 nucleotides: TGCGCCAGCAGCTTGGGACAGGGGCGGTACGAGCAGTACTTC.

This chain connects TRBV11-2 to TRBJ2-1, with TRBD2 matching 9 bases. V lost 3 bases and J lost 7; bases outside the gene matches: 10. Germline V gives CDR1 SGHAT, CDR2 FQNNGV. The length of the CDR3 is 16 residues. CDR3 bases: TGTGCCAGCAGCTTGGAGGGCGCGGGAGGGGCGAATGAGCAGTTCTTC. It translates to CASSLEGAGGANEQFF.

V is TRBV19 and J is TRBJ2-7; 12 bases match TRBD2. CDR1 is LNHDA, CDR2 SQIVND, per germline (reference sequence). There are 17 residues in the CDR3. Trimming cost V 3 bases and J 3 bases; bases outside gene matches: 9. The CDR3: CASSMGRTSGTVYEQYF. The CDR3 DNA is TGTGCCAGTAGTATGGGCCGGACTAGCGGGACCGTCTACGAGCAGTACTTC.

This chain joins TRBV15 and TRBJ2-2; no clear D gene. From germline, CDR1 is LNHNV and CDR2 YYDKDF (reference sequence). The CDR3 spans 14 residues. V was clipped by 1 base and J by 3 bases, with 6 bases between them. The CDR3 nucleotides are TGTGCCACCAGCAGAGGCGTATACACCGGGGAGCTGTTTTTT. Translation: CATSRGVYTGELFF.

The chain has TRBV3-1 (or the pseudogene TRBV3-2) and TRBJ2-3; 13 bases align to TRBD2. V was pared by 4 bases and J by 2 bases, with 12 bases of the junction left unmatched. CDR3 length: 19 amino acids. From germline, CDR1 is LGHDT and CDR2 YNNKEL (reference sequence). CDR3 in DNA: TGTGCCAGCAGCCCTTTTGGACTAGCGGGGGTAGGGGACACAGATACGCAGTATTTT. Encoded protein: CASSPFGLAGVGDTDTQYF.

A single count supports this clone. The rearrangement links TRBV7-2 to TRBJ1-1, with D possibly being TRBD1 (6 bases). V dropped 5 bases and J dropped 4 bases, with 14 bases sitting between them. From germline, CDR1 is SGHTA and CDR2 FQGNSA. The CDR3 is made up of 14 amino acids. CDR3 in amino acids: CASSPGQAPTEAFF. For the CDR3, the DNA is TGTGCCAGCAGCCCGGGACAAGCTCCCACTGAAGCTTTCTTT.

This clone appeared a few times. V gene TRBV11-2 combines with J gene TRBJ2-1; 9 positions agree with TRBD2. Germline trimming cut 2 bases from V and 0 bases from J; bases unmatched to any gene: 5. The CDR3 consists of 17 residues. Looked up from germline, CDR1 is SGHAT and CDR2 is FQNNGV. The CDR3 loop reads CASSLLAGTVSYNEQFF. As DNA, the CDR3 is TGTGCCAGCAGCTTACTAGCGGGGACCGTCTCCTACAATGAGCAGTTCTTC.

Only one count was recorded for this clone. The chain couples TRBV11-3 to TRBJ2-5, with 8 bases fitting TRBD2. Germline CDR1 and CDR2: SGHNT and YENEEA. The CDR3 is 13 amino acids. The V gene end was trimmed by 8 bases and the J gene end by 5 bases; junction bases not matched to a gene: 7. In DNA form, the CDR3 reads TGTGCCAGCGCTCGGGAGGGCCTGGAGACCCAGTACTTC. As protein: CASAREGLETQYF.

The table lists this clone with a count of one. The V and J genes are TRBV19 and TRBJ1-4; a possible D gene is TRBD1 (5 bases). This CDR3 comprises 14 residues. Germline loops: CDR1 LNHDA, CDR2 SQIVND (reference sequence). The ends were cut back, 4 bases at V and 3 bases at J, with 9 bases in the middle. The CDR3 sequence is CASSKGSANEKLFF. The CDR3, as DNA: TGTGCCAGTAGTAAGGGGTCGGCTAATGAAAAACTGTTTTTT.

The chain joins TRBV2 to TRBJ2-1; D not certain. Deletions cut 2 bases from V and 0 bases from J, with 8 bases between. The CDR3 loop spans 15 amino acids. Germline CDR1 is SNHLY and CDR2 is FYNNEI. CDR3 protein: CASSEKRLSYNEQFF. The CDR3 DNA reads TGTGCCAGCAGTGAAAAGCGCCTCTCCTACAATGAGCAGTTCTTC.

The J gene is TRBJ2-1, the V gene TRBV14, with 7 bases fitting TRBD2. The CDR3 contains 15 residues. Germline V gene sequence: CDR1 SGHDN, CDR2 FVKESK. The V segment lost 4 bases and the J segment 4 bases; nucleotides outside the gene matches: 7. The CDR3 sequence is CASSPLASGYNEQFF. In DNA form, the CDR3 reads TGTGCCAGCAGCCCCCTTGCTAGCGGTTACAATGAGCAGTTCTTC.

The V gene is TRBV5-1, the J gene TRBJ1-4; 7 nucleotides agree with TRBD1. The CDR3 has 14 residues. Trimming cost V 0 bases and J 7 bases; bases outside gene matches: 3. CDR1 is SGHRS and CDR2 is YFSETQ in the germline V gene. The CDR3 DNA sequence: TGCGCCAGCAGCTTGGGACAGGGCGTTGAAAAACTGTTTTTT. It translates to CASSLGQGVEKLFF.

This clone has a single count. The CDR3 DNA reads TGTGCCAGCAGCCTCCGATCTAGCCCAGATACGCAGTATTTT. It is translated as CASSLRSSPDTQYF. The chain carries TRBV9 and TRBJ2-3; TRBD2 is a possible D gene (5 bases). V lost 4 bases to trimming and J lost 4 bases, with 13 bases between them. The length of the CDR3 is 14 residues. Germline lookup yields CDR1 SGDLS and CDR2 YYNGEE.

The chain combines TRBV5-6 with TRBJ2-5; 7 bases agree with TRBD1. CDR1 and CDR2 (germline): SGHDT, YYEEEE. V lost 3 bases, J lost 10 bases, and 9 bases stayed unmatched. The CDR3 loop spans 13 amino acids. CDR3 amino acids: CASSSGTARDQYF. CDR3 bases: TGTGCCAGCAGCTCCGGGACAGCCCGGGACCAGTACTTC.

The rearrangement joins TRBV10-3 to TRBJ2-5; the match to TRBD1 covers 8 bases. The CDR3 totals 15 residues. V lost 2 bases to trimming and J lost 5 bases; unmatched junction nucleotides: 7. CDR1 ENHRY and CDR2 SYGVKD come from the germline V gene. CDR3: CAISEVQGVGETQYF. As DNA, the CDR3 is TGTGCCATCAGTGAGGTACAGGGGGTAGGGGAGACCCAGTACTTC.

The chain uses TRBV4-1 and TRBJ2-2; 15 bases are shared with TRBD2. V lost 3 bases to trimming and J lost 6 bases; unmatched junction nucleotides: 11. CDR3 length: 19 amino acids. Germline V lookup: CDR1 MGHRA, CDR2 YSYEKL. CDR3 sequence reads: CASSHPPGLAGGVPGELFF. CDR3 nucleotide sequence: TGCGCCAGCAGCCACCCACCGGGACTAGCGGGAGGAGTCCCCGGGGAGCTGTTTTTT.